This T cell receptor (beta chain) was recorded in a study of T-cell memory formation after mild COVID-19. Study at large: TCR clusters were mostly donor specific. Study observations and caveats: Clones contracting across day 15 to 85 had a balanced CD4/CD8 profile; later expanding clones leaned CD4+. Contracting CD4+ clones were located mainly in CM and EM, and CD8+ clones in EMRA. Confirmation of SARS-CoV-2 specificity was lacking for second-wave clones peaking day 37.

About this clonotype itself: Its antigen is not known.

V was pared by 0 bases and J by 0 bases, with 10 bases between. CDR3 length: 16 amino acids. CDR1 is SGHRS, CDR2 YFSETQ, per germline. Each CDR3 protein gets one entry after TCRdb re-called the 5' RACE reads with MiXCR. The sample holds around 200,000 distinct CDR3 sequences, more than 25% seen once. Sequencing used PBMCs or a T cell subset sorted from them (not recorded which). The sequence derives from an adult woman who had mild COVID-19 (a few samples of this study predate the infection). Cell type and time point are not known. The chain links TRBV5-1 to TRBJ2-1, with D perhaps matching TRBD2 (5 bases). The CDR3 DNA sequence: TGCGCCAGCAGCTTGGACGGGGTAAGCTCCTACAATGAGCAGTTCTTC. Its protein product is CASSLDGVSSYNEQFF.